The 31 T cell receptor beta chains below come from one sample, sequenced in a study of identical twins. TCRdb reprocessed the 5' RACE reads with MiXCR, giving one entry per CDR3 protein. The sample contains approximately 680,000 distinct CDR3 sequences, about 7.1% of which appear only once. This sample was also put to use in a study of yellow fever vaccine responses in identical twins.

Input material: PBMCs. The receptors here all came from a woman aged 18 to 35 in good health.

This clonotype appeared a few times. The CDR3 region has the DNA TGTGCCAGCAGTTACGCTACCGCCCGGGACTTAACCTACGAGCAGTACTTC. Amino acids: CASSYATARDLTYEQYF. This rearrangement joins TRBV6-5 to TRBJ2-7, with D perhaps matching TRBD2 (6 bases). The ends were cut back, 2 bases at V and 2 bases at J, with 19 bases in the middle. The CDR3 loop spans 17 amino acids. Germline V gene lookup returns CDR1 MNHEY and CDR2 SVGAGI.

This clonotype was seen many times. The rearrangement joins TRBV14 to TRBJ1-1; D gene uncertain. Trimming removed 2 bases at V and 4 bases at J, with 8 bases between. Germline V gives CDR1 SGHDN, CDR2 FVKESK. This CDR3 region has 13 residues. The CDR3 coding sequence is TGTGCCAGCAGCCAATGGTCGGGCACTGAAGCTTTCTTT. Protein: CASSQWSGTEAFF. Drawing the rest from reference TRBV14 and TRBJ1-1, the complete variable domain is EAGVTQFPSHSVIEKGQTVTLRCDPISGHDNLYWYRRVMGKEIKFLLHFVKESKQDESGMPNNRFLAERTGGTYSTLKVQPAELEDSGVYFCASSQWSGTEAFFGQGTRLTVV.

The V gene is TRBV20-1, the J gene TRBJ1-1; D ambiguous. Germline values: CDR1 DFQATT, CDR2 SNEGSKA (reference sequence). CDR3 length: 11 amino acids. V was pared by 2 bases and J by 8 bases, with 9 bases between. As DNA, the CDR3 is TGCAGTGCTAGAATAGCAGCCGAAGCTTTCTTT. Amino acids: CSARIAAEAFF.

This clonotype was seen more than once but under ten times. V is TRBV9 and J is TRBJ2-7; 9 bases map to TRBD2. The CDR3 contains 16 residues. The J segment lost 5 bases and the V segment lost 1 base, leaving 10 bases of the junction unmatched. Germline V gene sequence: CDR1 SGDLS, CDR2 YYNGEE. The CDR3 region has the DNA TGTGCCAGCAGCGTAACGGGACTAGCTTTTTTTGACGAGCAGTACTTC. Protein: CASSVTGLAFFDEQYF.

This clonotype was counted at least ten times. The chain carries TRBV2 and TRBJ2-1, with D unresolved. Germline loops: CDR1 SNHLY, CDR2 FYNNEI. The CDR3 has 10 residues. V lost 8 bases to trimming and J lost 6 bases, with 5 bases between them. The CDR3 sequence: CASVGNEQFF. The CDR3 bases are TGTGCCAGCGTTGGCAATGAGCAGTTCTTC.

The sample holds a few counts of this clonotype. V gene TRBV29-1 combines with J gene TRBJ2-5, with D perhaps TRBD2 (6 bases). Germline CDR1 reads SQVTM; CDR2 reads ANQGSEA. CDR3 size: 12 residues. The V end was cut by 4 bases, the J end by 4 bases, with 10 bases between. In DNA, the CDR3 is TGCAGCGTTGCGCTGGGAGGAGAGACCCAGTACTTC. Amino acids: CSVALGGETQYF.

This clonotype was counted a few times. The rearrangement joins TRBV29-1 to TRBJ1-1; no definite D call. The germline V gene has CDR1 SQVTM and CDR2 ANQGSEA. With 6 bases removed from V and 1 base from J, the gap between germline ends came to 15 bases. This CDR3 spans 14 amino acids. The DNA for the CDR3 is TGCAGCGTGTACACGGGCATGGGGAACACTGAAGCTTTCTTT. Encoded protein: CSVYTGMGNTEAFF.

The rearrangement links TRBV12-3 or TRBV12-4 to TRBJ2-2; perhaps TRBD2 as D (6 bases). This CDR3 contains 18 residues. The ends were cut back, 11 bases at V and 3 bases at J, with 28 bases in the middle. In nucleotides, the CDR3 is TGTGCCTTCAGTTTACCCTACCCCCAGAGGGAGGACACCGGGGAGCTGTTTTTT. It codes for CAFSLPYPQREDTGELFF.

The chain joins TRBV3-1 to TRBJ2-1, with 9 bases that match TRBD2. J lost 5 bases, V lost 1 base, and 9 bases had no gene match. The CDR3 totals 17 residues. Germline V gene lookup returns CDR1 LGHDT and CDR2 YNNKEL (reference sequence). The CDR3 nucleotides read TGTGCCAGCAGCCAAGTGTTCCTAGCGGGGTCCCACAATGAGCAGTTCTTC. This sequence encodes CASSQVFLAGSHNEQFF.

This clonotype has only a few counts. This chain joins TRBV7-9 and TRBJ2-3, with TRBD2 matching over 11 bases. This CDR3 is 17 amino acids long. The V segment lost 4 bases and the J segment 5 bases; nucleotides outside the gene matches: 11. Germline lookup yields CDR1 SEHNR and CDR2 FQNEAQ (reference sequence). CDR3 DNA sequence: TGTGCCAGCAGCTGGCACTCGACTAGCGGGATTGGAGATACGCAGTATTTT. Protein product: CASSWHSTSGIGDTQYF.

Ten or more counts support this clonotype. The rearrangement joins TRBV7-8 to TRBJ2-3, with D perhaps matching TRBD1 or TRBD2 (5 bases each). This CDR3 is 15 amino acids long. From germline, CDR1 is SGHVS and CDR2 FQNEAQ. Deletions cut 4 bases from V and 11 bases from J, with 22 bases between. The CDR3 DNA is TGTGCCAGCAGCTCAACAGCCCCCGGGGCTGGGGAGCAGTATTTT. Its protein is CASSSTAPGAGEQYF.

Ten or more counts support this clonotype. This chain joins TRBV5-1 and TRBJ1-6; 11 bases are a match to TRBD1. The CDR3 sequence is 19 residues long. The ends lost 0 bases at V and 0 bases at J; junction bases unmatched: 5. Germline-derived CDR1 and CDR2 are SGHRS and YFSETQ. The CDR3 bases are TGCGCCAGCAGCTTGGCCGGACAGGGGGCTGGCTCCTATAATTCACCCCTCCACTTT. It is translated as CASSLAGQGAGSYNSPLHF.

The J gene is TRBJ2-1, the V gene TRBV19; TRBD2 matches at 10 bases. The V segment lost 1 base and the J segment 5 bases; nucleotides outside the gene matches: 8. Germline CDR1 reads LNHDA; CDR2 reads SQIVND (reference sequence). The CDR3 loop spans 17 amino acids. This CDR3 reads CASSIGASGSTNNEQFF. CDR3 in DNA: TGTGCCAGTAGTATAGGGGCTAGCGGGAGTACCAACAATGAGCAGTTCTTC.

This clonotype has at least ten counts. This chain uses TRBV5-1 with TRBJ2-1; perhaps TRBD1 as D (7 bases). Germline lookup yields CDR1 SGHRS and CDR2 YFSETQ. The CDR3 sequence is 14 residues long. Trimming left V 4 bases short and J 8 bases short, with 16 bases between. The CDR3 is CASSDRTGGDEQFF. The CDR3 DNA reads TGCGCCAGCAGCGATAGGACAGGAGGGGATGAGCAGTTCTTC.

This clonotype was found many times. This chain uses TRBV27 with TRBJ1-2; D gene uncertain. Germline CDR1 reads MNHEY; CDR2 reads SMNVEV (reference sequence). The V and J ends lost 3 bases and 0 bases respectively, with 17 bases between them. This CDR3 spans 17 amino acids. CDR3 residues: CASSFMPMEFANYGYTF. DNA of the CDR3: TGTGCCAGCAGTTTTATGCCCATGGAGTTCGCTAACTATGGCTACACCTTC.

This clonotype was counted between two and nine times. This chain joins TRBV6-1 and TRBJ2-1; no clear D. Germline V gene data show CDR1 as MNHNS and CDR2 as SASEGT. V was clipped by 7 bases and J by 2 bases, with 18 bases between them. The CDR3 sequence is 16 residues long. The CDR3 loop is CASNQLGYGAYNEQFF. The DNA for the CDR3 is TGTGCCAGCAATCAATTAGGGTATGGTGCCTACAATGAGCAGTTCTTC.

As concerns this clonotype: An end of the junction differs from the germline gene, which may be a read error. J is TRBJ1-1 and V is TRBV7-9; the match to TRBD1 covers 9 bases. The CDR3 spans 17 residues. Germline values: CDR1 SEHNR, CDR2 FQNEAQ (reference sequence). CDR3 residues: CARSSTDRGYWNTEAFF. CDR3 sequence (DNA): TGTGCCAGAAGCTCAACCGACAGGGGGTATTGGAACACTGAAGCTTTCTTT.

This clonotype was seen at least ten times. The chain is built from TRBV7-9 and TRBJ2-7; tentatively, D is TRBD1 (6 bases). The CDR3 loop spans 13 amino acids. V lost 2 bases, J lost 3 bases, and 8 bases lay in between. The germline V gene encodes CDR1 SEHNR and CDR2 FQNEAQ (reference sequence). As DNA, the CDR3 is TGTGCCAGCAGCTTACGGGACAACTACGAGCAGTACGTC. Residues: CASSLRDNYEQYV.

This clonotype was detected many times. CDR3 sequence (DNA): TGCAGTGCTACTATCCGGGACAGGGCTGGCTACACCTTC. Translation gives CSATIRDRAGYTF. The chain links TRBV20-1 to TRBJ1-2; TRBD1 aligns across 9 bases. The J segment lost 7 bases and the V segment lost 4 bases, leaving 7 bases of the junction unmatched. This CDR3 spans 13 amino acids. The germline CDR1 and CDR2 sequences are DFQATT and SNEGSKA (reference sequence).

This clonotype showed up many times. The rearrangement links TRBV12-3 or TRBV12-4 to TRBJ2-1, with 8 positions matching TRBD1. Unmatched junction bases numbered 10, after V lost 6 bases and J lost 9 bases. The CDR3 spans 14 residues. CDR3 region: CASRRWQGAGEQFF. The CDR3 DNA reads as TGTGCCAGCAGACGGTGGCAGGGGGCTGGTGAGCAGTTCTTC.

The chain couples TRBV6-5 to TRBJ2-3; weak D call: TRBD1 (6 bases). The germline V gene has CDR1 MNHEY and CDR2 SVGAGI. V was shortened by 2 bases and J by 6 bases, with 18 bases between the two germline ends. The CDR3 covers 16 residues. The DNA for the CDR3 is TGTGCCAGCAGTTACCGGCCACAGGGTGGGGTGGATACGCAGTATTTT. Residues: CASSYRPQGGVDTQYF.

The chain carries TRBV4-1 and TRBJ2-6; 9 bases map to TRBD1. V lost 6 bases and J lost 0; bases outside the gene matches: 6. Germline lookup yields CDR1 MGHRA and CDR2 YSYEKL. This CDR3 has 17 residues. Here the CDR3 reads CASSTQGASSGANVLTF. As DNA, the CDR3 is TGCGCCAGCAGTACACAGGGGGCGTCCTCTGGGGCCAACGTCCTGACTTTC.

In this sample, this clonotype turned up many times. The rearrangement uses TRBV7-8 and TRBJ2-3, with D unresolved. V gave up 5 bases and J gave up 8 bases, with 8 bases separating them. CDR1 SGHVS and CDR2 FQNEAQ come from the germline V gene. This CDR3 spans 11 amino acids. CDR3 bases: TGTGCCAGCAGCAACAGAGGTACGCAGTATTTT. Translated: CASSNRGTQYF.

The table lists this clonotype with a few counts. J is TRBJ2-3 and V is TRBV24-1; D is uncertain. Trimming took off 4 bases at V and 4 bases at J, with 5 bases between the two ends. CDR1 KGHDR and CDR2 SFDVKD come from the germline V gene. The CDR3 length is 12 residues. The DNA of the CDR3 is TGTGCCACCAGTGAGGTAGCAGATACGCAGTATTTT. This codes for CATSEVADTQYF.

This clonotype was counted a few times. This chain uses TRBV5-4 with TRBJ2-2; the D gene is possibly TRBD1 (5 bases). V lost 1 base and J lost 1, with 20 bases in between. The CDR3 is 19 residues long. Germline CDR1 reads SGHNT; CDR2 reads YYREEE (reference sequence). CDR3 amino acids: CASSLTGYRTSQNTGELFF. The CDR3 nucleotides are TGTGCCAGCAGCTTGACAGGATACCGGACGTCCCAGAACACCGGGGAGCTGTTTTTT.

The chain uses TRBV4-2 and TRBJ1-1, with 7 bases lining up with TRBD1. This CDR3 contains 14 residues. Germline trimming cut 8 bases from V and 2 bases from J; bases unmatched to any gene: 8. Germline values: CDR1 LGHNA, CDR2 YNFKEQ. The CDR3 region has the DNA TGTGCCAGCCAAGGGGGGACAGAAAACACTGAAGCTTTCTTT. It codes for CASQGGTENTEAFF.

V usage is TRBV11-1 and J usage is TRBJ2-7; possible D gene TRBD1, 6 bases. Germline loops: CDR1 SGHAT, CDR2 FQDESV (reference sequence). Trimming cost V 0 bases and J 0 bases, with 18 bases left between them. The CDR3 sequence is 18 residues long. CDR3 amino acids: CASSLAGVGQGSSYEQYV. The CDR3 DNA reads TGTGCCAGCAGCTTAGCGGGGGTAGGGCAGGGGAGCTCCTACGAGCAGTACGTC.

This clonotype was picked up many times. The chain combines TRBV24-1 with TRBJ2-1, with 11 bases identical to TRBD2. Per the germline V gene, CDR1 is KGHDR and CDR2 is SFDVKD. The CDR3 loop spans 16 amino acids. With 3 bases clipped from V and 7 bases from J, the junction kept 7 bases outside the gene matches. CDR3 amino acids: CATSDIAGGPRNEQFF. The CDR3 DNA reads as TGTGCCACCAGTGATATAGCGGGAGGGCCTAGAAATGAGCAGTTCTTC.

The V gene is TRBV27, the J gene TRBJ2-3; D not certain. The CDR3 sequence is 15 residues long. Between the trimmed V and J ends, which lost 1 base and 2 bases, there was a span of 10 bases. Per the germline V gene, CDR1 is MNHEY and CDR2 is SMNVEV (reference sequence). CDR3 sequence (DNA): TGTGCCAGCAGTTTATTGCGGTCCTACACAGATACGCAGTATTTT. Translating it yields CASSLLRSYTDTQYF.

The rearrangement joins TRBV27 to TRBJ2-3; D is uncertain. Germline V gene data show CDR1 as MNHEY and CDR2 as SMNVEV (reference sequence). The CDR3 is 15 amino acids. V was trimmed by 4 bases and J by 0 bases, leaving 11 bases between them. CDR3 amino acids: CASSSSVVSTDTQYF. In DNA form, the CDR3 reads TGTGCCAGCAGTTCGTCCGTGGTAAGCACAGATACGCAGTATTTT.

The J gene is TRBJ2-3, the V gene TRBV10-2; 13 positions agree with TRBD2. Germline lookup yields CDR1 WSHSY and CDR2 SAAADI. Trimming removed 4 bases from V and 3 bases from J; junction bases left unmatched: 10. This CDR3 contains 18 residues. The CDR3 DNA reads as TGCGCCAGCAGTGTTGAAACTAGCGGGGGGGCTGGAACAGATACGCAGTATTTT. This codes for CASSVETSGGAGTDTQYF.